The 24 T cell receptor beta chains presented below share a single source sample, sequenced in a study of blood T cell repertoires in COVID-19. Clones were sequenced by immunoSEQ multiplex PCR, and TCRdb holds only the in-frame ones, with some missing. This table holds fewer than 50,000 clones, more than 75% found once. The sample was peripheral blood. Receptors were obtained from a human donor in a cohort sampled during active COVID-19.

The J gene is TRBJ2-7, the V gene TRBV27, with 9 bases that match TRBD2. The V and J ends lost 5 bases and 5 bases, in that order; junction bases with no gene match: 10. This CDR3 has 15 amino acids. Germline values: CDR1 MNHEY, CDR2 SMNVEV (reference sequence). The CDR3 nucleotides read TGTGCCAGCAGTCCCGGGGTAGCGGGGGCAAACGAGCAGTACTTC. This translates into CASSPGVAGANEQYF.

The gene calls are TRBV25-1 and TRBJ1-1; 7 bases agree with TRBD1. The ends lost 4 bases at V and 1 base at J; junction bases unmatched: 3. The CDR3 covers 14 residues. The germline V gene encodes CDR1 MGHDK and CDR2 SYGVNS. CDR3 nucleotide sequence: TGTGCCAGCAGTGTAAACAGGGGGAACACTGAAGCTTTCTTT. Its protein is CASSVNRGNTEAFF.

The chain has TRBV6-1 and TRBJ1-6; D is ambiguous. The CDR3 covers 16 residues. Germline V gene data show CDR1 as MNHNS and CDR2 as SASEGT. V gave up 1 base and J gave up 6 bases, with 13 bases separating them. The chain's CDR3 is CASSEVYSSSNSPLHF. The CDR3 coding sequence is TGTGCCAGCAGTGAAGTCTATTCATCGAGTAATTCACCCCTCCACTTT.

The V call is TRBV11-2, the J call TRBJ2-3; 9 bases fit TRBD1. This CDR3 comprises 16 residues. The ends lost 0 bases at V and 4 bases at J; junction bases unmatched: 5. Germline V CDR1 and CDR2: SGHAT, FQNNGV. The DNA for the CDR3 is TGTGCCAGCAGCTTAGAAGGGGGACAGGGTTCAGATACGCAGTATTTT. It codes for CASSLEGGQGSDTQYF.

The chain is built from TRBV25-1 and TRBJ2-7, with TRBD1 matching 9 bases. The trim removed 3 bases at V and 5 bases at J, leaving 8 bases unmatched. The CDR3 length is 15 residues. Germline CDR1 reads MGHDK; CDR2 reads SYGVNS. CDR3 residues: CASSEGRTGVNEQYF. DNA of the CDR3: TGTGCCAGCAGTGAGGGGCGGACAGGGGTAAACGAGCAGTACTTC.

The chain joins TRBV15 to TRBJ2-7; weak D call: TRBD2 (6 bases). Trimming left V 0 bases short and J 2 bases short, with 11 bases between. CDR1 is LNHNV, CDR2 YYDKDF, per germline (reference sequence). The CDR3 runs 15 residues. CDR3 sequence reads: CATSRETGGAYEQYF. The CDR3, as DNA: TGTGCCACCAGCAGAGAAACCGGGGGAGCCTACGAGCAGTACTTC.

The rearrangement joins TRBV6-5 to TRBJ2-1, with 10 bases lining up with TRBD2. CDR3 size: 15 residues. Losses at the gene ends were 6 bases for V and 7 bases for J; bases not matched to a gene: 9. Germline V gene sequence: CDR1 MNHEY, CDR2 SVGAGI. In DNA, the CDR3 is TGTGCCAGCAGCCAATTAGCGGGAGGTCAGAATGAGCAGTTCTTC. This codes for CASSQLAGGQNEQFF.

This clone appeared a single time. The CDR3 here is CASSSQEGGETSGRPWYF. CDR3 DNA: TGTGCCAGCAGCTCTCAAGAGGGGGGAGAGACTAGCGGGAGACCCTGGTACTTC. The chain joins TRBV11-2 to TRBJ2-7; 12 bases line up with TRBD2. The CDR3 contains 18 residues. The germline CDR1 and CDR2 sequences are SGHAT and FQNNGV. V shed 4 bases and J 12 bases; nucleotides not matched to a gene: 22.

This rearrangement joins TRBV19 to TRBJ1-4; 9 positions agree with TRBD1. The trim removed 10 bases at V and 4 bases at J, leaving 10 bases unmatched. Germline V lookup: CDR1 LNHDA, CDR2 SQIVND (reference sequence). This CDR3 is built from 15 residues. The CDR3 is CATKDRGEGNEKLFF. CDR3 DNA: TGTGCCACTAAGGACAGGGGAGAGGGTAATGAAAAACTGTTTTTT.

The DNA for the CDR3 is TGTGCCACCAGTGACGGCCCAGGGACAGGCCGGGACTACACCTTC. This translates into CATSDGPGTGRDYTF. This chain links TRBV24-1 with TRBJ1-2; 8 nucleotides line up with TRBD1. Germline CDR1 KGHDR, CDR2 SFDVKD. Trimming removed 4 bases from V and 10 bases from J; junction bases left unmatched: 13. This CDR3 has 15 residues.

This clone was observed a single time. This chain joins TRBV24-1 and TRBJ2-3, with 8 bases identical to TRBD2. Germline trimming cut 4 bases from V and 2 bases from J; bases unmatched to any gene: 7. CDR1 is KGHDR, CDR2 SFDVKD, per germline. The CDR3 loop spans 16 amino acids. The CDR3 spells CATSDSNSGNTDTQYF. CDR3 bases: TGTGCCACCAGTGACTCAAATAGCGGGAACACAGATACGCAGTATTTT.

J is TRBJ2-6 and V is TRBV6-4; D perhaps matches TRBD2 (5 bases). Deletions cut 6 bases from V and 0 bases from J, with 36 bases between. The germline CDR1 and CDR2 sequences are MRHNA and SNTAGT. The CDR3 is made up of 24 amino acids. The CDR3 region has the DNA TGTGCCAGCAGAGACCCTAGAACCCTCGTTGGAGAGGCTAGCCCCTACTCTGGGGCCAACGTCCTGACTTTC. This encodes CASRDPRTLVGEASPYSGANVLTF.

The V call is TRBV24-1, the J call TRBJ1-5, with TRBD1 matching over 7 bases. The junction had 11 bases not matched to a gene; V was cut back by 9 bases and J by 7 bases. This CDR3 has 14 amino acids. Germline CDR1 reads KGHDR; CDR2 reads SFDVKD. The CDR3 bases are TGTGCCACCTGGGCGGGACAGAGGTTGCAGCCCCAGCATTTT. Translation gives CATWAGQRLQPQHF.

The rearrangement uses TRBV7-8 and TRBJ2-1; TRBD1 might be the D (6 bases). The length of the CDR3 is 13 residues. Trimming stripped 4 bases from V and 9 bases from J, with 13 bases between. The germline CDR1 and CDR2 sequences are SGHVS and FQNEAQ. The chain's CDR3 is CASSSQGVGEQFF. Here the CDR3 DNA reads TGTGCCAGCAGCTCACAGGGTGTGGGTGAGCAGTTCTTC.

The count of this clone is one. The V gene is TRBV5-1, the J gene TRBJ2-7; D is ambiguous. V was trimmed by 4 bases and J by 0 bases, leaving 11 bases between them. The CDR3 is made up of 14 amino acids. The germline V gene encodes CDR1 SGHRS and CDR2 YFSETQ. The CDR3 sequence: CASSTNSLSYEQYF. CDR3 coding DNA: TGCGCCAGCAGCACGAACTCCCTCTCCTACGAGCAGTACTTC.

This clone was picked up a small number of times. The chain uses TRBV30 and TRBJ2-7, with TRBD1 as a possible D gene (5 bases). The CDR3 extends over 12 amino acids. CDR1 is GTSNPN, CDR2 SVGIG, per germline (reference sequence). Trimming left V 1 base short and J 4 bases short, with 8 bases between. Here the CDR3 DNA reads TGTGCCTGGAGTGCCCAGGGTTACGAGCAGTACTTC. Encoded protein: CAWSAQGYEQYF.

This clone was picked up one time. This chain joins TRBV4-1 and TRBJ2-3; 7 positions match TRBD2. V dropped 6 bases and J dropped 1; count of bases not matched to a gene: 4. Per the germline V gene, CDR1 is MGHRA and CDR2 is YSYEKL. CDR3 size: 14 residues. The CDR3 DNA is TGCGCCAGCAGTCCACGGGAGGGCACAGATACGCAGTATTTT. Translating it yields CASSPREGTDTQYF.

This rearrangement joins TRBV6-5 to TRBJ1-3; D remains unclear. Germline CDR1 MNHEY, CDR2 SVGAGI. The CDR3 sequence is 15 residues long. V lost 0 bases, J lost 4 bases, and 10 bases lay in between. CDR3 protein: CASSYSTGNGNTIYF. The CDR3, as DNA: TGTGCCAGCAGTTACTCGACCGGGAACGGAAACACCATATATTTT.

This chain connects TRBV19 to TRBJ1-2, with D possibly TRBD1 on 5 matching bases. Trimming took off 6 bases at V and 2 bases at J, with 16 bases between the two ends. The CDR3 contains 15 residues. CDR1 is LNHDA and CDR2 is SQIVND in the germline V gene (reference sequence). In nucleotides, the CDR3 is TGTGCCAGTAGGGTTGCGGGACGGTCGAACTATGGCTACACCTTC. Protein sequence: CASRVAGRSNYGYTF.

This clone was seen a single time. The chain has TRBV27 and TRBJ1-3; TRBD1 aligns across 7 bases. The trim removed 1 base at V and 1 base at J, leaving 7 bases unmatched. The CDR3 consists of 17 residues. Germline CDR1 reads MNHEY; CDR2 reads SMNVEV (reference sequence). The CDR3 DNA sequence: TGTGCCAGCAGTTTATTGGGCGGGGACAGATCTGGAAACACCATATATTTT. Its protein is CASSLLGGDRSGNTIYF.

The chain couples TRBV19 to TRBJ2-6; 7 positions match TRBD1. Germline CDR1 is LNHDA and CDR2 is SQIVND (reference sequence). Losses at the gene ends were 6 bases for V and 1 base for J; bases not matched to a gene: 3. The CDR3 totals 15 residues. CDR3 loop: CASRIQGSGANVLTF. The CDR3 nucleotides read TGTGCCAGTAGGATACAGGGGTCTGGGGCCAACGTCCTGACTTTC.

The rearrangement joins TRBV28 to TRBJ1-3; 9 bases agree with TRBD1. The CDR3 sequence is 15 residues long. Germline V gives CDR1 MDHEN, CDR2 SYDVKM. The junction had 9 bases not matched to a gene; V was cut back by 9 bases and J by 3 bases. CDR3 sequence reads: CASKIQGAGGNTIYF. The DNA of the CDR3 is TGTGCCAGTAAAATACAGGGGGCGGGTGGAAACACCATATATTTT. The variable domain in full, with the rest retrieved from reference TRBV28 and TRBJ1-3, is DVKVTQSSRYLVKRTGEKVFLECVQDMDHENMFWYRQDPGLGLRLIYFSYDVKMKEKGDIPEGYSVSREKKERFSLILESASTNQTSMYLCASKIQGAGGNTIYFGEGSWLTVV.

CDR3 region: CSVKDRFSSYEQYF. The CDR3, as DNA: TGCAGCGTAAAGGACAGGTTCAGCTCCTACGAGCAGTACTTC. This chain links TRBV29-1 with TRBJ2-7; TRBD1 matches 7 bases. Germline loops: CDR1 SQVTM, CDR2 ANQGSEA. V was pared by 6 bases and J by 0 bases, with 8 bases of the junction left unmatched. The CDR3 runs 14 residues.

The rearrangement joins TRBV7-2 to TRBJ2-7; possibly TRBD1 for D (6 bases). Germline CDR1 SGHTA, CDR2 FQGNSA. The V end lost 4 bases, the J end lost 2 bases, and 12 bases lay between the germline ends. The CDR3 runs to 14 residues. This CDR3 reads CASSSRTAAYEQYF. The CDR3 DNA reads TGTGCCAGCAGCTCCAGGACAGCCGCCTACGAGCAGTACTTC.